This T cell receptor (beta chain) comes out of a study of cytomegalovirus exposure and HLA in healthy donors. The assay was immunoSEQ multiplex PCR, and TCRdb's table has in-frame clones only and misses some. The sample shows about 360,000 clones, about nine tenths of them seen only once. As concerns this clone: Antigen: not known.

Whole-study findings and limits: The study designated some 180 TCR beta chains cytomegalovirus-associated.

This CDR3 has 17 amino acids. Germline loops: CDR1 MNHNS, CDR2 SASEGT. Trimming at V came to 4 bases and at J to 0 bases, leaving 9 bases not matched to a gene. The receptor comes from a woman aged 18 to 35 in good health and CMV-seronegative. This chain connects TRBV6-1 to TRBJ1-3, with TRBD1 matching over 7 bases. Source material: PBMCs. CDR3 region: CASSVGQIYSSGNTIYF. In DNA, the CDR3 is TGTGCCAGCAGTGTGGGACAGATATACTCCTCTGGAAACACCATATATTTT.